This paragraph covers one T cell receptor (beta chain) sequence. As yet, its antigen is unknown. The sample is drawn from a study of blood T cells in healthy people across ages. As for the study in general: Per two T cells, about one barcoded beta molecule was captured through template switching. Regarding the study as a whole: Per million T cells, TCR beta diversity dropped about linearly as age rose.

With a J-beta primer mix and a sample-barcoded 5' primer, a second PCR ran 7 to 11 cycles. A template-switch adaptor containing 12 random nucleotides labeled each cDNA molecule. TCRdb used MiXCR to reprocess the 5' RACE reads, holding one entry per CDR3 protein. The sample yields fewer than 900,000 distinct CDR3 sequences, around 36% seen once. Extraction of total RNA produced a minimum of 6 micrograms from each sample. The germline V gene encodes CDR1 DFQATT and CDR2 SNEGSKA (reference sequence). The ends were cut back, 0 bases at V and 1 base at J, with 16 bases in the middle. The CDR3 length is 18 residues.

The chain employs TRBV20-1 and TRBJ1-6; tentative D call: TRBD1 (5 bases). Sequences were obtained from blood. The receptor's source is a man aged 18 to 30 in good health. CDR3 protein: CSARDGNGGWSYNSPLHF. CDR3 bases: TGCAGTGCTAGAGATGGAAATGGGGGGTGGTCCTATAATTCACCCCTCCACTTT.